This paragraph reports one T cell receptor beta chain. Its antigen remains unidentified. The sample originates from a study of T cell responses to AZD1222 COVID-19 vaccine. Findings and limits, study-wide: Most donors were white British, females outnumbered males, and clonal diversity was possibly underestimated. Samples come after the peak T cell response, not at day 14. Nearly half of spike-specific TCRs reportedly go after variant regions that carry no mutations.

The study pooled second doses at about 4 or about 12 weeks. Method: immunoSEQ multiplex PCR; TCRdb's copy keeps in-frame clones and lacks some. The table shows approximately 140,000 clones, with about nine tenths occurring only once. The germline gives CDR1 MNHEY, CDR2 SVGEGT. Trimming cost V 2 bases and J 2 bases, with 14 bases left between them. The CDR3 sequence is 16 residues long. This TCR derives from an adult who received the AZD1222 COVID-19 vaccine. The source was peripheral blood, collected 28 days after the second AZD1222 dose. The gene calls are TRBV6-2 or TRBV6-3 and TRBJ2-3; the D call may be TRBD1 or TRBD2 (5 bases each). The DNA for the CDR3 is TGTGCCAGCAGTTACCCCAGTCGGGGCTTCACAGATACGCAGTATTTT. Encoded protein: CASSYPSRGFTDTQYF.